Presented here are 21 T cell receptor beta chains from one specimen sequenced in a study of CD8 T cells in ankylosing spondylitis. MiXCR, applied by TCRdb to the 5' RACE reads, yields one record per CDR3 protein. The sample consists of approximately 150,000 distinct CDR3 sequences, approximately 9.9% of them appearing once. The specimen sequenced was blood, either unsorted or a sorted T cell fraction (not recorded which). These receptors came from a female donor with ankylosing spondylitis or in good health (not recorded which).

The sample holds a few counts of this clonotype. J is TRBJ2-3 and V is TRBV4-3, with a weak D call TRBD2 (6 bases). The CDR3 extends over 17 amino acids. Germline V gene data show CDR1 as LGHNA and CDR2 as YSLEER. V lost 0 bases and J lost 3, with 16 bases in between. CDR3 nucleotide sequence: TGCGCCAGCAGCCAAGATCTCACGGGAGTTCCTACAGATACGCAGTATTTT. Protein sequence: CASSQDLTGVPTDTQYF.

The rearrangement links TRBV20-1 to TRBJ2-7, with TRBD2 as a possible D gene (6 bases). Germline CDR1 DFQATT, CDR2 SNEGSKA (reference sequence). V dropped 0 bases and J dropped 3 bases, with 12 bases sitting between them. This CDR3 is 14 amino acids long. CDR3 coding DNA: TGCAGTGCTAGAGATAAACGGGAGAGCTACGAGCAGTACTTC. Translating gives CSARDKRESYEQYF.

This clonotype was observed a few times. This rearrangement joins TRBV7-9 to TRBJ1-2; a weak D match, TRBD1 (5 bases). This CDR3 comprises 13 residues. Trimming removed 5 bases from V and 5 bases from J, with 12 bases in between. In germline, CDR1 is SEHNR, CDR2 FQNEAQ (reference sequence). The DNA for the CDR3 is TGTGCCAGCAGCCCGACAGAGAATTATGGCTACACCTTC. Protein: CASSPTENYGYTF.

This clonotype has ten or more counts. This chain links TRBV29-1 with TRBJ2-1; D unresolved. From germline, CDR1 is SQVTM and CDR2 ANQGSEA. V gave up 5 bases and J gave up 3 bases, with 8 bases separating them. CDR3 size: 12 residues. The CDR3 region is CSVLPGYNEQFF. The CDR3 DNA follows: TGCAGCGTTCTTCCGGGCTACAATGAGCAGTTCTTC.

The chain links TRBV4-3 to TRBJ2-7; 9 nucleotides align to TRBD2. The CDR3 length is 14 residues. With V trimmed by 9 bases and J by 0 bases, 6 bases remained unmatched. Germline V gene sequence: CDR1 LGHNA, CDR2 YSLEER. The CDR3 protein is CASSIAGDSYEQYF. The CDR3 nucleotides are TGCGCCAGTTCTATAGCGGGGGACTCCTACGAGCAGTACTTC.

In this sample, this clonotype turned up a few times. The genes are TRBV11-2 and TRBJ1-5; unclear D gene. The V gene lost 1 base and the J gene lost 7 bases, with 11 bases spanning the gap. CDR3 size: 14 residues. Germline values: CDR1 SGHAT, CDR2 FQNNGV. The CDR3 reads CASSLVTLRQPQHF. The CDR3 nucleotides read TGTGCCAGCAGCTTAGTTACGCTAAGACAGCCCCAGCATTTT.

There are many counts of this clonotype. This sequence joins TRBV25-1 and TRBJ1-2; 8 bases are a match to TRBD1. The germline V gene has CDR1 MGHDK and CDR2 SYGVNS. The J segment lost 4 bases and the V segment lost 6 bases, leaving 10 bases of the junction unmatched. This CDR3 region has 15 residues. CDR3 coding DNA: TGTGCCAGCAGCCCAGGGGCAGGGGGCGCCTATGGCTACACCTTC. It yields the protein CASSPGAGGAYGYTF.

V is TRBV4-3 and J is TRBJ2-1; 8 positions match TRBD2. The V gene's germline CDR1 is LGHNA and CDR2 YSLEER. CDR3 size: 16 residues. V dropped 0 bases and J dropped 5; count of bases not matched to a gene: 6. CDR3 nucleotides: TGCGCCAGCAGCCAAGACAGAGCGGGAGCGGACAATGAGCAGTTCTTC. It encodes CASSQDRAGADNEQFF.

This clonotype appeared a few times. The chain employs TRBV5-4 and TRBJ2-3; TRBD2 agrees at 7 bases. CDR1 and CDR2 (germline): SGHNT, YYREEE (reference sequence). The trim removed 2 bases at V and 6 bases at J, leaving 12 bases unmatched. The CDR3 is 16 amino acids. CDR3 DNA: TGTGCCAGCAGCTTTGGAGGTTGGGAGGGCCCGGATACGCAGTATTTT. It translates to CASSFGGWEGPDTQYF. The whole variable domain, filled in from reference TRBV5-4 and TRBJ2-3, reads ETGVTQSPTHLIKTRGQQVTLRCSSQSGHNTVSWYQQALGQGPQFIFQYYREEENGRGNFPPRFSGLQFPNYSSELNVNALELDDSALYLCASSFGGWEGPDTQYFGPGTRLTVL.

This clonotype was recorded a few times. The CDR3 sequence: CASSPRSGSPGSYEQYF. The CDR3 DNA reads TGCGCCAGCAGCCCGCGTAGCGGGAGCCCGGGTTCCTACGAGCAGTACTTC. V usage is TRBV4-3 and J usage is TRBJ2-7; 9 bases align to TRBD2. The ends lost 4 bases at V and 1 base at J; junction bases unmatched: 11. Germline V gives CDR1 LGHNA, CDR2 YSLEER. The CDR3 length is 17 residues.

This chain connects TRBV20-1 to TRBJ1-2; no clear D. The ends were cut back, 3 bases at V and 3 bases at J, with 11 bases in the middle. CDR1 and CDR2 (germline): DFQATT, SNEGSKA (reference sequence). This CDR3 comprises 13 residues. Here the CDR3 reads CSARADWDYGYTF. DNA of the CDR3: TGCAGTGCTAGGGCTGATTGGGACTATGGCTACACCTTC.

V gene TRBV7-9 combines with J gene TRBJ2-7; D perhaps matches TRBD1 (6 bases). The CDR3 totals 13 residues. Trimming shortened V by 8 bases and J by 7 bases, and 18 bases separated the two germline ends. Germline CDR1 and CDR2: SEHNR and FQNEAQ (reference sequence). The CDR3 nucleotides read TGTGCCAGCTCCATTGGGGGCCTAGGGGAGCAGTACTTC. It yields the protein CASSIGGLGEQYF. Using reference TRBV7-9 and TRBJ2-7 for the parts outside the CDR3, the full variable domain is DTGVSQNPRHKITKRGQNVTFRCDPISEHNRLYWYRQTLGQGPEFLTYFQNEAQLEKSRLLSDRFSAERPKGSFSTLEIQRTEQGDSAMYLCASSIGGLGEQYFGPGTRLTVT.

Only a few counts were recorded for this clonotype. The chain is built from TRBV20-1 and TRBJ2-3; D is ambiguous. This CDR3 has 13 residues. V lost 6 bases and J 4 bases, leaving 14 bases between the germline ends. Germline V CDR1 and CDR2: DFQATT, SNEGSKA (reference sequence). The CDR3 sequence: CSASTRRADTQYF. CDR3 nucleotide sequence: TGCAGTGCATCGACCCGGCGCGCAGATACGCAGTATTTT.

This clonotype came up a few times. The chain uses TRBV6-5 and TRBJ1-2; D perhaps matches TRBD1 (6 bases). The germline gives CDR1 MNHEY, CDR2 SVGAGI. Trimming cost V 2 bases and J 2 bases, with 6 bases left between them. CDR3 length equals 13 residues. CDR3: CASSYTGNYGYTF. The CDR3 region has the DNA TGTGCCAGCAGTTACACAGGGAACTATGGCTACACCTTC.

In this sample, this clonotype turned up a few times. This sequence joins TRBV7-6 and TRBJ2-3, with 12 bases lining up with TRBD2. The CDR3 contains 16 residues. V was pared by 5 bases and J by 3 bases, with 6 bases of the junction left unmatched. Germline V CDR1 and CDR2: SGHVS, FNYEAQ. The CDR3 region has the DNA TGTGCCAGCAGCCGACTAGCGGGAGTTGGTACAGATACGCAGTATTTT. Translation: CASSRLAGVGTDTQYF.

J is TRBJ2-4 and V is TRBV11-1, with TRBD1 identical over 8 bases. The CDR3 covers 18 residues. CDR1 and CDR2 from the germline V gene are SGHAT and FQDESV (reference sequence). V was pared by 2 bases and J by 0 bases, with 9 bases of the junction left unmatched. In DNA form, the CDR3 reads TGTGCCAGCAGCTTATCGTTCGGACAGGGACTAGCCAAAAACATTCAGTACTTC. Amino acids: CASSLSFGQGLAKNIQYF.

This clonotype showed up just a few times. The chain combines TRBV27 with TRBJ2-1; 11 bases align to TRBD2. The length of the CDR3 is 17 residues. V shed 5 bases and J 4 bases; nucleotides not matched to a gene: 10. Germline assignment: CDR1 MNHEY and CDR2 SMNVEV (reference sequence). CDR3 sequence (DNA): TGTGCCAGCAGTAGGACTAGCGGGCCGAAAGGGTACAATGAGCAGTTCTTC. Encoded protein: CASSRTSGPKGYNEQFF.

The CDR3 region has the DNA TGCGCCAGCAGAGCCGACCGGTCGGTTTCCTATGGCTACACCTTC. Its translation is CASRADRSVSYGYTF. The chain links TRBV10-2 to TRBJ1-2; no clear D gene. V lost 6 bases and J lost 4, with 18 bases in between. CDR3 length equals 15 residues. Germline CDR1 and CDR2: WSHSY and SAAADI.

The chain couples TRBV12-3 or TRBV12-4 to TRBJ2-7, with 13 bases lining up with TRBD2. This CDR3 region has 14 residues. V lost 8 bases, J lost 6 bases, and 7 bases stayed unmatched. Here the CDR3 reads CASSTSGRAGEQYF. The CDR3 DNA sequence: TGTGCCAGCTCTACTAGCGGGAGGGCCGGCGAGCAGTACTTC.

The chain links TRBV19 to TRBJ1-2; D is perhaps TRBD1 (5 bases). Germline V gives CDR1 LNHDA, CDR2 SQIVND (reference sequence). The CDR3 consists of 14 residues. V was shortened by 7 bases and J by 5 bases, with 17 bases between the two germline ends. As DNA, the CDR3 is TGTGCCAGTACTCCCACCGGGGCCTCTTATGGCTACACCTTC. Protein: CASTPTGASYGYTF.

V is TRBV7-9 and J is TRBJ2-7; D remains ambiguous. Germline CDR1 SEHNR, CDR2 FQNEAQ (reference sequence). Trimming removed 5 bases at V and 7 bases at J, with 12 bases between. This CDR3 region has 12 residues. The CDR3 DNA reads TGTGCCAGCAGCCAAGCTGTTGGAGAGCAGTACTTC. Protein: CASSQAVGEQYF. The variable domain in full, completed from reference TRBV7-9 and TRBJ2-7, reads DTGVSQNPRHKITKRGQNVTFRCDPISEHNRLYWYRQTLGQGPEFLTYFQNEAQLEKSRLLSDRFSAERPKGSFSTLEIQRTEQGDSAMYLCASSQAVGEQYFGPGTRLTVT.